This entry lists 32 T cell receptor beta chains sequenced from one sample in a study of T cell responses to AZD1222 COVID-19 vaccine. This table comes from immunoSEQ multiplex PCR, and its TCRdb copy is limited to in-frame clones, with some not included. There are 92,000 or so clones in the sample; about nine tenths occur only once, and roughly 1.7% lies in the top ten. The specimen was peripheral blood, collected on day 0 of AZD1222 vaccination. These receptor sequences come from an adult in good health.

The chain combines TRBV3-1 (or the pseudogene TRBV3-2) with TRBJ2-1; D is ambiguous. Trimming removed 1 base from V and 9 bases from J, with 10 bases in between. The V gene's germline CDR1 is LGHDT and CDR2 YNNKEL (reference sequence). CDR3 size: 13 residues. The CDR3 DNA sequence: TGTGCCAGCAGCCAAGCTTATAGGAGTGAGCAGTTCTTC. Its translation: CASSQAYRSEQFF.

The V and J genes are TRBV6-5 and TRBJ2-5, with D possibly TRBD1 on 5 matching bases. Germline assignment: CDR1 MNHEY and CDR2 SVGAGI. Deletions cut 6 bases from V and 4 bases from J, with 12 bases between. The CDR3 runs to 13 residues. The CDR3 coding sequence is TGTGCCAGCAGAGCAGGGATAGGAGAGACCCAGTACTTC. Its protein product is CASRAGIGETQYF.

The chain has TRBV7-2 and TRBJ2-5, with D perhaps matching TRBD2 (5 bases). Germline V gene data show CDR1 as SGHTA and CDR2 as FQGNSA. Trimming took 1 base from V and 4 from J, leaving 10 bases between them. The CDR3 spans 14 residues. CDR3 in DNA: TGTGCCAGCAGCTTAGAAGCACGGGGAGAGACCCAGTACTTC. Protein: CASSLEARGETQYF.

This clone appeared a single time. The chain joins TRBV6-5 to TRBJ1-1, with a weak D call TRBD1 (6 bases). V lost 2 bases, J lost 0 bases, and 10 bases lay in between. This CDR3 is built from 15 residues. Germline V CDR1 and CDR2: MNHEY, SVGAGI. The CDR3 nucleotides are TGTGCCAGCAGTTACAATCGACAGGTGAACACTGAAGCTTTCTTT. It is translated as CASSYNRQVNTEAFF.

The chain links TRBV4-2 to TRBJ2-7; 7 bases align to TRBD2. The V segment lost 0 bases and the J segment 2 bases; nucleotides outside the gene matches: 7. The length of the CDR3 is 16 residues. Germline CDR1 LGHNA, CDR2 YNFKEQ. The CDR3 here is CASSQDGQGGTYEQYF. DNA of the CDR3: TGTGCCAGCAGCCAAGATGGGCAGGGAGGGACCTACGAGCAGTACTTC.

The rearrangement joins TRBV6-1 to TRBJ1-3, with D perhaps matching TRBD1 (6 bases). The CDR3 has 17 residues. Trimming took 2 bases from V and 4 from J, leaving 18 bases between them. Germline V lookup: CDR1 MNHNS, CDR2 SASEGT. The CDR3 spells CASSESGWTVDGNTIYF. The CDR3 DNA reads TGTGCCAGCAGTGAATCAGGCTGGACAGTAGACGGAAACACCATATATTTT.

The V and J genes are TRBV20-1 and TRBJ1-1; D might be TRBD1 (5 bases). CDR1 and CDR2 (germline): DFQATT, SNEGSKA (reference sequence). Trimming removed 3 bases from V and 8 bases from J, with 7 bases in between. The CDR3 runs to 10 residues. This chain's CDR3 is CSARWGEAFF. CDR3 nucleotides: TGCAGTGCTAGGTGGGGGGAAGCTTTCTTT.

V is TRBV5-1 and J is TRBJ2-7; TRBD1 aligns across 7 bases. CDR3 length: 13 residues. The V gene end was trimmed by 3 bases and the J gene end by 3 bases; junction bases not matched to a gene: 3. Per germline, CDR1 SGHRS and CDR2 YFSETQ. For the CDR3, the DNA is TGCGCCAGCAGCTCCTGGACAGGCTACGAGCAGTACTTC. Its protein is CASSSWTGYEQYF.

V and J are TRBV5-5 and TRBJ2-1, with 9 bases aligning to TRBD2. This CDR3 contains 16 residues. The V gene's germline CDR1 is SGHKS and CDR2 YYEKEE (reference sequence). The trim removed 4 bases at V and 3 bases at J, leaving 8 bases unmatched. CDR3 sequence: CASSLDASGDYNEQFF. Written as DNA, the CDR3 is TGTGCCAGCAGCCTAGACGCTAGCGGGGACTACAATGAGCAGTTCTTC. Combining the CDR3 with reference TRBV5-5 and TRBJ2-1 gives the whole variable domain DAGVTQSPTHLIKTRGQQVTLRCSPISGHKSVSWYQQVLGQGPQFIFQYYEKEERGRGNFPDRFSARQFPNYSSELNVNALLLGDSALYLCASSLDASGDYNEQFFGPGTRLTVL.

The chain combines TRBV2 with TRBJ2-3; 11 nucleotides agree with TRBD2. The CDR3 spans 17 residues. Trimming removed 6 bases from V and 8 bases from J; junction bases left unmatched: 16. Germline lookup yields CDR1 SNHLY and CDR2 FYNNEI. The CDR3 DNA is TGTGCCAGCAGCGACCTGACTAGCGGGGTAATCCGGGCTACGCAGTATTTT. Translated, it gives CASSDLTSGVIRATQYF.

The rearrangement uses TRBV5-8 and TRBJ2-6; TRBD2 might be the D (6 bases). V lost 4 bases to trimming and J lost 4 bases, with 21 bases between them. The V gene's germline CDR1 is SGHTS and CDR2 YDEGEE. The CDR3 extends over 18 amino acids. Here the CDR3 DNA reads TGTGCCAGCAGCCGCGGGCGGAGGGCACCTTCCGGGGCCAACGTCCTGACTTTC. This encodes CASSRGRRAPSGANVLTF.

This sequence joins TRBV9 and TRBJ1-1; D ambiguous. Germline-derived CDR1 and CDR2 are SGDLS and YYNGEE. The CDR3 contains 14 residues. V gave up 0 bases and J gave up 2 bases, with 8 bases separating them. In nucleotides, the CDR3 is TGTGCCAGCAGCGTAGGGACCTCCAACACTGAAGCTTTCTTT. Protein: CASSVGTSNTEAFF.

The chain carries TRBV2 and TRBJ1-6, with D unclear. The CDR3 is 13 residues long. The germline CDR1 and CDR2 sequences are SNHLY and FYNNEI. The V end was cut by 5 bases, the J end by 7 bases, with 9 bases between. Here the CDR3 DNA reads TGTGCCAGCAGTAGGGAGGAAAATTCACCCCTCCACTTT. Translated, it gives CASSREENSPLHF.

V usage is TRBV19 and J usage is TRBJ2-7; no reliable D call. The CDR3 is 14 amino acids. Germline assignment: CDR1 LNHDA and CDR2 SQIVND (reference sequence). V was cut by 4 bases and J by 2 bases, with 12 bases left in between. DNA for the CDR3: TGTGCCAGTAGTAATCCCGCCGCCCCCTACGAGCAGTACTTC. Its translation is CASSNPAAPYEQYF.

The V call is TRBV4-2, the J call TRBJ1-3; 10 positions agree with TRBD1. There are 15 residues in the CDR3. CDR1 is LGHNA, CDR2 YNFKEQ, per germline. After removal of 4 bases from V and 4 bases from J, the junction contained 4 bases not matched to a gene. The CDR3 region has the DNA TGTGCCAGCAGCCCACGACAGGGGGCGGGAAACACCATATATTTT. Protein sequence: CASSPRQGAGNTIYF.

V is TRBV7-2 and J is TRBJ1-2; maybe TRBD1 (5 bases). The length of the CDR3 is 13 residues. Germline V gene sequence: CDR1 SGHTA, CDR2 FQGNSA. The germline V and J ends were trimmed by 1 base and 5 bases, with 8 bases remaining between them. The DNA for the CDR3 is TGTGCCAGCAGCTTAGGGGGGGGATATGGCTACACCTTC. Its translation: CASSLGGGYGYTF.

The chain links TRBV7-3 to TRBJ2-7; D remains unclear. V was trimmed by 1 base and J by 2 bases, leaving 12 bases between them. Germline-derived CDR1 and CDR2 are SGHTA and FQGTGA. The CDR3 totals 15 residues. CDR3 DNA: TGTGCCAGCAGCTTAAGCCCGGGCCCCACCTACGAGCAGTACTTC. Encoded protein: CASSLSPGPTYEQYF. The whole variable domain, remainder taken from reference TRBV7-3 and TRBJ2-7, is GAGVSQTPSNKVTEKGKYVELRCDPISGHTALYWYRQSLGQGPEFLIYFQGTGAADDSGLPNDRFFAVRPEGSVSTLKIQRTERGDSAVYLCASSLSPGPTYEQYFGPGTRLTVT.

The V call is TRBV2, the J call TRBJ1-6, with 9 bases lining up with TRBD1. This CDR3 has 17 residues. CDR1 SNHLY and CDR2 FYNNEI come from the germline V gene. Trimming removed 6 bases from V and 1 base from J; junction bases left unmatched: 7. CDR3 region: CASRFNRGQSYNSPLHF. The CDR3, as DNA: TGTGCCAGCAGATTCAACAGGGGGCAATCCTATAATTCACCCCTCCACTTT.

J is TRBJ1-5 and V is TRBV14; D unresolved. The CDR3 covers 13 residues. Germline V gene data show CDR1 as SGHDN and CDR2 as FVKESK. V dropped 3 bases and J dropped 2 bases, with 5 bases sitting between them. CDR3 bases: TGTGCCAGCAGCCACAGTGGCAATCAGCCCCAGCATTTT. Translated, it gives CASSHSGNQPQHF.

V gene TRBV5-8 combines with J gene TRBJ1-5; 9 nucleotides line up with TRBD1. Germline assignment: CDR1 SGHTS and CDR2 YDEGEE. J lost 7 bases, V lost 5 bases, and 10 bases had no gene match. CDR3 length equals 15 residues. CDR3 sequence: CASRKGQGRGQPQHF. As DNA, the CDR3 is TGTGCCAGCAGGAAGGGACAGGGTAGAGGACAGCCCCAGCATTTT.

This chain joins TRBV24-1 and TRBJ1-2; D not resolved. Germline CDR1 is KGHDR and CDR2 is SFDVKD. The germline V and J ends were trimmed by 3 bases and 7 bases, with 5 bases remaining between them. The CDR3 is 11 amino acids. The CDR3, as DNA: TGTGCCACCAGTGATCCCGGTGGCTACACCTTC. It codes for CATSDPGGYTF.

The chain couples TRBV19 to TRBJ2-4, with D perhaps given as TRBD1 or TRBD2 (6 bases each). CDR1 is LNHDA, CDR2 SQIVND, per germline (reference sequence). The germline V and J ends were trimmed by 2 bases and 2 bases, with 16 bases remaining between them. The CDR3 runs to 17 residues. CDR3 DNA sequence: TGTGCCAGTAGTATAAAGCTGCTAGGGGGGACCAAAAACATTCAGTACTTC. Protein sequence: CASSIKLLGGTKNIQYF. Combining the CDR3 with reference TRBV19 and TRBJ2-4 gives the whole variable domain DGGITQSPKYLFRKEGQNVTLSCEQNLNHDAMYWYRQDPGQGLRLIYYSQIVNDFQKGDIAEGYSVSREKKESFPLTVTSAQKNPTAFYLCASSIKLLGGTKNIQYFGAGTRLSVL.

The chain combines TRBV12-3 or TRBV12-4 with TRBJ1-2; possibly TRBD1 for D (6 bases). CDR3 length equals 13 residues. V was pared by 6 bases and J by 4 bases, with 12 bases between. DNA of the CDR3: TGTGCCAGCAGAAGGGACACTGCCTATGGCTACACCTTC. Its protein product is CASRRDTAYGYTF.

J is TRBJ1-5 and V is TRBV2, with D perhaps matching TRBD1 (6 bases). Looked up from germline, CDR1 is SNHLY and CDR2 is FYNNEI. Trimming left V 6 bases short and J 7 bases short, with 16 bases between. The CDR3 has 14 residues. The CDR3 loop reads CASRTGQGQQPQHF. DNA for the CDR3: TGTGCCAGCAGGACGGGGCAGGGACAACAGCCCCAGCATTTT.

The genes are TRBV27 and TRBJ2-5; 14 bases fit TRBD2. Per the germline V gene, CDR1 is MNHEY and CDR2 is SMNVEV (reference sequence). J was trimmed by 2 bases and V by 6 bases; bases with no gene match: 14. The CDR3 runs to 19 residues. As DNA, the CDR3 is TGTGCCAGCAGCCGAACCCGACTAGCGGGGGGGCCTGGACAAGAGACCCAGTACTTC. This codes for CASSRTRLAGGPGQETQYF.

As regards this clone: Other DNA sequences in the same sample also yield this CDR3. The chain links TRBV18 to TRBJ2-3, with no clear D. The V and J ends lost 0 bases and 3 bases respectively, with 4 bases between them. The CDR3 contains 13 residues. CDR1 is KGHSH and CDR2 is LQKENI in the germline V gene. The CDR3 loop reads CASSPPGTDTQYF. The CDR3 bases are TGTGCCAGCTCACCACCAGGGACAGATACGCAGTATTTT.

This clone was counted only a few times. The chain carries TRBV28 and TRBJ2-1; 7 nucleotides match TRBD2. The CDR3 covers 14 residues. In germline, CDR1 is MDHEN, CDR2 SYDVKM. V shed 2 bases and J 8 bases; nucleotides not matched to a gene: 6. CDR3 in DNA: TGTGCCAGCAGTTTAATCCGGGGGAGGGATGAGCAGTTCTTC. Translated, it gives CASSLIRGRDEQFF. The variable domain in full, with the rest retrieved from reference TRBV28 and TRBJ2-1, is DVKVTQSSRYLVKRTGEKVFLECVQDMDHENMFWYRQDPGLGLRLIYFSYDVKMKEKGDIPEGYSVSREKKERFSLILESASTNQTSMYLCASSLIRGRDEQFFGPGTRLTVL.

DNA of the CDR3: TGTGCCAGTAGTGGTGCACCCAGGGGCACTGAAGCTTTCTTT. Encoded protein: CASSGAPRGTEAFF. The genes are TRBV19 and TRBJ1-1, with TRBD1 as a possible D gene (6 bases). Trimming pared 5 bases from V and 4 bases from J, leaving 14 bases between. The CDR3 length is 14 residues. Looked up from germline, CDR1 is LNHDA and CDR2 is SQIVND (reference sequence).

This clone was counted a single time. V gene TRBV18 combines with J gene TRBJ1-6; 9 nucleotides line up with TRBD1. J was trimmed by 11 bases and V by 0 bases; bases with no gene match: 2. The CDR3 length is 14 residues. From germline, CDR1 is KGHSH and CDR2 LQKENI. The CDR3 bases are TGTGCCAGCTCACCACCGGGACAGGGACCACCCCTCCACTTT. Its protein is CASSPPGQGPPLHF.

This rearrangement joins TRBV3-1 (or the pseudogene TRBV3-2) to TRBJ1-2, with D possibly matching TRBD1 (5 bases). There are 14 residues in the CDR3. V was cut by 2 bases and J by 8 bases, with 15 bases left in between. Germline CDR1 and CDR2: LGHDT and YNNKEL (reference sequence). CDR3 region: CASSQKGIGEGYTF. CDR3 coding DNA: TGTGCCAGCAGCCAAAAGGGGATCGGAGAGGGCTACACCTTC.

This chain links TRBV19 with TRBJ1-6; no firm D call. Looked up from germline, CDR1 is LNHDA and CDR2 is SQIVND (reference sequence). The CDR3 covers 14 residues. Trimming took off 5 bases at V and 6 bases at J, with 11 bases between the two ends. CDR3 sequence (DNA): TGTGCCAGTAGTTCCGGGATGATTAATTCACCCCTCCACTTT. Translating it yields CASSSGMINSPLHF.

The chain is built from TRBV19 and TRBJ1-2; 7 nucleotides agree with TRBD1. Germline V CDR1 and CDR2: LNHDA, SQIVND (reference sequence). There are 14 residues in the CDR3. Trimming removed 5 bases from V and 4 bases from J; junction bases left unmatched: 7. CDR3 region: CASSAGTDFYGYTF. In DNA form, the CDR3 reads TGTGCCAGTAGTGCCGGGACAGATTTCTATGGCTACACCTTC.